This T cell receptor (beta chain) was recovered during a study of T-cell reconstitution after alpha-beta-depleted transplantation in children. CDR3 length: 12 amino acids. Germline CDR1 is LNHNV and CDR2 is YYDKDF (reference sequence). The V gene lost 0 bases and the J gene lost 7 bases, with 6 bases spanning the gap. Only a few counts were recorded for this clonotype. It was with unique molecular identifiers that the TCRbeta library was prepared. TCRdb used MiXCR to reprocess the PCR reads, holding one entry per CDR3 protein. The sample has about 400,000 distinct CDR3 sequences; 20% are singletons. The gene calls are TRBV15 and TRBJ1-2, with unresolved D. The sequenced sample was PBMCs from the stem cell graft donor, obtained from the stem cell graft. The TCR sequence derives from a human donor who donated a stem cell graft to a child with acute myeloid leukemia. The CDR3 is CATSRDRVGYTF. CDR3 sequence (DNA): TGTGCCACCAGCAGAGATCGGGTTGGCTACACCTTC.